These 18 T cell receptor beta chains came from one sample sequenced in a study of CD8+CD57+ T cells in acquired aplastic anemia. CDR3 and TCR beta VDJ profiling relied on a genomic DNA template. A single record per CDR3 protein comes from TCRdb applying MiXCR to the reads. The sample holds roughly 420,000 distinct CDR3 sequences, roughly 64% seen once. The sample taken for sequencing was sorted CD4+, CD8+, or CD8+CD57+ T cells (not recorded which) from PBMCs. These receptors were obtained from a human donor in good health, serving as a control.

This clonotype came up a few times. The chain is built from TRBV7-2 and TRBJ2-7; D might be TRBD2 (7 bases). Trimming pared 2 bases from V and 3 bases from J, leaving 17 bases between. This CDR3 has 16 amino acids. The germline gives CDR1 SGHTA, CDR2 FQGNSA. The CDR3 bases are TGTGCCAGCAGCTTAAGGGGGGGGGGTCTTAGCTACGAGCAGTACTTC. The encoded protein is CASSLRGGGLSYEQYF.

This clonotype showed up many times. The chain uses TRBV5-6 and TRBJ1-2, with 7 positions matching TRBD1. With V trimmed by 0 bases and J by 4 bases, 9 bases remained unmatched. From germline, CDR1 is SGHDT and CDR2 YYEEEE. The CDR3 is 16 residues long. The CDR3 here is CASSLDRGYGAYGYTF. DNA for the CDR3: TGTGCCAGCAGCTTGGACAGGGGATACGGTGCCTATGGCTACACCTTC.

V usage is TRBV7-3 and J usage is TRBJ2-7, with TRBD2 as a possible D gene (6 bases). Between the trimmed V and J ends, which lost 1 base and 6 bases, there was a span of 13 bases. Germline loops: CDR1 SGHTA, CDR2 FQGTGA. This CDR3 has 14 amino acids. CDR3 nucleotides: TGTGCCAGCAGCTTAAATGACAAGGGAGGCGAGCAGTACTTC. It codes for CASSLNDKGGEQYF.

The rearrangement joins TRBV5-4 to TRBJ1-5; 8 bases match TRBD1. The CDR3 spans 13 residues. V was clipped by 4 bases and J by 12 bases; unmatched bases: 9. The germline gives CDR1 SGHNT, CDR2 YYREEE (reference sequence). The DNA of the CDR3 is TGTGCCAGCAGCACGGGACAGGTGTGGTTCCAGCATTTT. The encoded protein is CASSTGQVWFQHF. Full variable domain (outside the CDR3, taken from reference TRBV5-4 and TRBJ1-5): ETGVTQSPTHLIKTRGQQVTLRCSSQSGHNTVSWYQQALGQGPQFIFQYYREEENGRGNFPPRFSGLQFPNYSSELNVNALELDDSALYLCASSTGQVWFQHFGDGTRLSIL.

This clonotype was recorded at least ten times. The CDR3 spells CSVKGWRETQYF. The DNA for the CDR3 is TGCAGCGTTAAGGGGTGGCGAGAGACCCAGTACTTC. The rearrangement links TRBV29-1 to TRBJ2-5, with D perhaps matching TRBD1 (5 bases). Germline lookup yields CDR1 SQVTM and CDR2 ANQGSEA. Trimming took 5 bases from V and 4 from J, leaving 11 bases between them. The CDR3 extends over 12 amino acids.

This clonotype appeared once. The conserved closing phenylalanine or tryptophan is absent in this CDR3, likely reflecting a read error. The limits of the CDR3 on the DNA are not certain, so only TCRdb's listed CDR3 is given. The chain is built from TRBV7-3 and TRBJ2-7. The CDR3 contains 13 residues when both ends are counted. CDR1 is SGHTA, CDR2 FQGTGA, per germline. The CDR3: CASSFRQAQTGYT.

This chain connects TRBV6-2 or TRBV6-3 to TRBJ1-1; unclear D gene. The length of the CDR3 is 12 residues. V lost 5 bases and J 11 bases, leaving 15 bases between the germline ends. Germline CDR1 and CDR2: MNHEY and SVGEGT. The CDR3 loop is CASSGPSRSAFF. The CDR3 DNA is TGTGCCAGCAGTGGTCCCTCACGCTCGGCTTTCTTT.

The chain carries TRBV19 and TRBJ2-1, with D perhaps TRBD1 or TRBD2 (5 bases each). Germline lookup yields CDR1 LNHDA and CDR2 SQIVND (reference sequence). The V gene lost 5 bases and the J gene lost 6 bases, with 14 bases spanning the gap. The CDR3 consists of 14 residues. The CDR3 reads CASSSPGTSNEQFF. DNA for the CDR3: TGTGCCAGTAGTTCTCCCGGGACCTCCAATGAGCAGTTCTTC.

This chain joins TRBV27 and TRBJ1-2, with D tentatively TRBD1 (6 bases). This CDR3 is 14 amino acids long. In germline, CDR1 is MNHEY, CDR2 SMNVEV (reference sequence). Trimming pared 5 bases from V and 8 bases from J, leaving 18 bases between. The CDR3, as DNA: TGTGCCAGCAGTCAACTGGGGACACTCGGGGGCTACACCTTC. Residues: CASSQLGTLGGYTF.

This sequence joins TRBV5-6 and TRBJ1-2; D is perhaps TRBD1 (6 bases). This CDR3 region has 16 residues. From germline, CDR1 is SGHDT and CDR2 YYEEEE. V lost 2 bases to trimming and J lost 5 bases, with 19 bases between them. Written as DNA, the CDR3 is TGTGCCAGCAGCTTCGATGCGGGACATTCTAGATATGGCTACACCTTC. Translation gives CASSFDAGHSRYGYTF.

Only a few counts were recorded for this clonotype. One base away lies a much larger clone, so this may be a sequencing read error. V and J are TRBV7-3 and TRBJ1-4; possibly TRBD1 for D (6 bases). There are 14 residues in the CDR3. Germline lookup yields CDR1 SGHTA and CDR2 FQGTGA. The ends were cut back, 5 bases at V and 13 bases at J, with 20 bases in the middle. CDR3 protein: CASSPGGAEGRLFF. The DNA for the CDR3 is TGTGCCAGCAGCCCGGGGGGGGCGGAGGGAAGACTGTTTTTT.

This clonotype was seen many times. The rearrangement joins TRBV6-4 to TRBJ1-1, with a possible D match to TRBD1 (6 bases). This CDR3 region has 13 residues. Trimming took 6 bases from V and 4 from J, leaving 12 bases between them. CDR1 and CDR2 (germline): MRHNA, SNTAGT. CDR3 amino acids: CASRSQGGTEAFF. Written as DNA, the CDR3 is TGTGCCAGCAGGTCACAGGGTGGCACTGAAGCTTTCTTT.

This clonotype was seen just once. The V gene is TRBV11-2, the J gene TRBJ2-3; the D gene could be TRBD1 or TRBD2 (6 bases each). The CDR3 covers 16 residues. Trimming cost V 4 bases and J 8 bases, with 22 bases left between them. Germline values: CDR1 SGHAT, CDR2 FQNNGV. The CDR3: CASSWQGSHGGGTQYF. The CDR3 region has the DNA TGTGCCAGCAGCTGGCAGGGGTCCCACGGGGGAGGTACGCAGTATTTT.

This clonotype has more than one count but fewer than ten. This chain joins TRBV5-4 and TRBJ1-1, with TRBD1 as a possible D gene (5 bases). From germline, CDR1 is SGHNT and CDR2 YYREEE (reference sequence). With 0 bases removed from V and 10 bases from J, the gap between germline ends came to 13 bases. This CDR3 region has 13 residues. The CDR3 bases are TGTGCCAGCAGCTTGGCCTCACGCGGGGCAGCTTTCTTT. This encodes CASSLASRGAAFF.

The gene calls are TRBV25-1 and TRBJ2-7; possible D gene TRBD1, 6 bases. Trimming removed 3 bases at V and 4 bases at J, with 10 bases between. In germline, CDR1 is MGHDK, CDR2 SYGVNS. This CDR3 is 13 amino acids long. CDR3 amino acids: CASSDNRAYEQYF. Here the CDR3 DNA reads TGTGCCAGCAGTGACAACAGGGCTTACGAGCAGTACTTC.

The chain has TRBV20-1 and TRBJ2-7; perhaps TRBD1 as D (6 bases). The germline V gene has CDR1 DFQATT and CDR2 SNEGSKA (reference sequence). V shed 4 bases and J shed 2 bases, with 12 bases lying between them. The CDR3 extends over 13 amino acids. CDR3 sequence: CSANRASTYEQYF. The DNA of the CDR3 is TGCAGTGCTAACAGGGCCTCGACCTACGAGCAGTACTTC.

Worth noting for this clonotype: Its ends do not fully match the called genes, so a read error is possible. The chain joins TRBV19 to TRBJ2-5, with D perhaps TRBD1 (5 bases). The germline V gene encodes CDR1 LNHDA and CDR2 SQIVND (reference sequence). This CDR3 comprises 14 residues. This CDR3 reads CASSNRQNGETEYF. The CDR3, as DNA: TGTGCCAGTAGTAACCGACAGAACGGCGAGACCGAGTACTTC.

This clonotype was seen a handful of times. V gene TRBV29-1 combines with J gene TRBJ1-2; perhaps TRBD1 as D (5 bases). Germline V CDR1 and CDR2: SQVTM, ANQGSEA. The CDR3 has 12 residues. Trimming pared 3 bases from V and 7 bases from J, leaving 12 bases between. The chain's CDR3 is CSVEVTGVGYTF. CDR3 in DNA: TGCAGCGTTGAGGTGACGGGGGTTGGCTACACCTTC.